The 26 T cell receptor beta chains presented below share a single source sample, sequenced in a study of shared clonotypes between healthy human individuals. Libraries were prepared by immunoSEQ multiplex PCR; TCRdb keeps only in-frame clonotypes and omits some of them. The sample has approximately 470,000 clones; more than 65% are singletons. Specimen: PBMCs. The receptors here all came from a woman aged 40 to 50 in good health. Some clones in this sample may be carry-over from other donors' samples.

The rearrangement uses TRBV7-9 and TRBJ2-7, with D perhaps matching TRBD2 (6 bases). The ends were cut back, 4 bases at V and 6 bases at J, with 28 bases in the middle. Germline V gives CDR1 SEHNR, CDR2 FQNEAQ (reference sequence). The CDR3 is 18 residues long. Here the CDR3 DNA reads TGTGCCAGCAGCTCCACTAGTATAACGGGTTTCACCGGGGGCGAGCAGTACTTC. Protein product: CASSSTSITGFTGGEQYF.

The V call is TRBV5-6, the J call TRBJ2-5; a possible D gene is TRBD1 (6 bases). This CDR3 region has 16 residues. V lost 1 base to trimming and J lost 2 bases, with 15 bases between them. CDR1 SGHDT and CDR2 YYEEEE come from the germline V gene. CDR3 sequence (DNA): TGTGCCAGCAGCTTGTTGTCAGGTCAGGGGCAAGAGACCCAGTACTTC. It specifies CASSLLSGQGQETQYF.

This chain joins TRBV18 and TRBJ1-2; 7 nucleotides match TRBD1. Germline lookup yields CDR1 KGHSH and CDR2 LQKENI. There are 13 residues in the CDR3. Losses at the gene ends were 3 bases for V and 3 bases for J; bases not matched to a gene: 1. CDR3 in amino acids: CASSPQGDYGYTF. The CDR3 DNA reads TGTGCCAGCTCACCCCAGGGGGACTATGGCTACACCTTC.

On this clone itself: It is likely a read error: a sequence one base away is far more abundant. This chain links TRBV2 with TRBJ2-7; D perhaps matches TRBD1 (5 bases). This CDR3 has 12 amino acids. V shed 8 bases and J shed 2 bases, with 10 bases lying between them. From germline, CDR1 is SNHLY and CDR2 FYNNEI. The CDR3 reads CASSGSPYEQYF. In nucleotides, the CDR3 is TGTGCCAGCTCAGGGTCCCCCTACGAGCAGTACTTC.

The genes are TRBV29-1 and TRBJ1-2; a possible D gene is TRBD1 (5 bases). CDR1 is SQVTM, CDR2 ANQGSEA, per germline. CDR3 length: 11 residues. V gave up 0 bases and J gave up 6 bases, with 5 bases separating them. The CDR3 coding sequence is TGCAGCGTTGAAGAGGGGCATGGCTACACCTTC. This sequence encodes CSVEEGHGYTF. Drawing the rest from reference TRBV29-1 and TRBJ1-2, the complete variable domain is SAVISQKPSRDICQRGTSLTIQCQVDSQVTMMFWYRQQPGQSLTLIATANQGSEATYESGFVIDKFPISRPNLTFSTLTVSNMSPEDSSIYLCSVEEGHGYTFGSGTRLTVV.

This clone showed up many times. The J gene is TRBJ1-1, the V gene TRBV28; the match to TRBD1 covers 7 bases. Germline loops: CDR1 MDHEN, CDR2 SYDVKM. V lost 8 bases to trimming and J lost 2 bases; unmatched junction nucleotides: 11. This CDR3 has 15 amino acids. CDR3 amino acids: CASCPEGGGNTEAFF. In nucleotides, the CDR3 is TGTGCCAGCTGCCCTGAAGGGGGCGGAAACACTGAAGCTTTCTTT.

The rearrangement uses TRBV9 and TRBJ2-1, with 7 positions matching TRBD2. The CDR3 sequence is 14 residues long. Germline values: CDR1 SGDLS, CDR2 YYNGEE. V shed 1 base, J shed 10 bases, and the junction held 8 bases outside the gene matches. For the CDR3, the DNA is TGTGCCAGCAGCGTAAATAGCGGGCTCTGGGAGCAGTTCTTC. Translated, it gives CASSVNSGLWEQFF.

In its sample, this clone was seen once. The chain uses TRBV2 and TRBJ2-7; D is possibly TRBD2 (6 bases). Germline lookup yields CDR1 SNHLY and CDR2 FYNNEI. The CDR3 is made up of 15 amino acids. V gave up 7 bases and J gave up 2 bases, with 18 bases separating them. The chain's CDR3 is CASTRMFGGAYEQYF. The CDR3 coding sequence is TGTGCCAGCACCCGGATGTTCGGAGGGGCCTACGAGCAGTACTTC.

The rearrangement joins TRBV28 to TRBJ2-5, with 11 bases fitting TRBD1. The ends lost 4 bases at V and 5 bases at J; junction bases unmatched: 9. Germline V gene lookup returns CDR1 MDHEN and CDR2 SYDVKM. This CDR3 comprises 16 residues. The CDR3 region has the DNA TGTGCCAGCAGTTCACCAAGGACAGGGGGCATCGAGACCCAGTACTTC. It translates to CASSSPRTGGIETQYF.

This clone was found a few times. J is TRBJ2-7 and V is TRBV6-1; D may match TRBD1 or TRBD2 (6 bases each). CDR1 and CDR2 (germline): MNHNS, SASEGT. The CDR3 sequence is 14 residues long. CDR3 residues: CVLRGGRGSYEQYF. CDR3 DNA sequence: TGTGTCCTACGAGGGGGGAGAGGTTCCTACGAGCAGTACTTC.

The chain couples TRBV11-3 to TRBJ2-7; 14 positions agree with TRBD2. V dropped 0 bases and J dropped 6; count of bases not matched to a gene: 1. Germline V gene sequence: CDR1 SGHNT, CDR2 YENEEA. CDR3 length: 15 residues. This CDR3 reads CASSLDGTSGSEQYF. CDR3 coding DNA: TGTGCCAGCAGCTTAGATGGGACTAGCGGGAGCGAGCAGTACTTC.

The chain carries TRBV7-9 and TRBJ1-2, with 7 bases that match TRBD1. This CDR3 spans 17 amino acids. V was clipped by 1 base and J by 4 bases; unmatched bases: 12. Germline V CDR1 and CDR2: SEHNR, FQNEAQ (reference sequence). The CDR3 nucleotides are TGTGCCAGCAGCTTAGGAAACGAGGGGGCTCTTATCTATGGCTACACCTTC. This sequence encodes CASSLGNEGALIYGYTF.

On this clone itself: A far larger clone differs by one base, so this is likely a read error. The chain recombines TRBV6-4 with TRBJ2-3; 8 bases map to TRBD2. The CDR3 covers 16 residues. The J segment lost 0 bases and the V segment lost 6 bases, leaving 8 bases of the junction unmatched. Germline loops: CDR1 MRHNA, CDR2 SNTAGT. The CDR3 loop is CASSALAGPSTDTQYF. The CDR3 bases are TGTGCCAGCAGCGCCTTAGCGGGGCCTAGCACAGATACGCAGTATTTT.

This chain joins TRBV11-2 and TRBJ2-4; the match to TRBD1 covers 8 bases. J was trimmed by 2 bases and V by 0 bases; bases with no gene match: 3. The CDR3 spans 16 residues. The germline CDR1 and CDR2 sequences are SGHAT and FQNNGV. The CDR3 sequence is CASSLDRQGTKNIQYF. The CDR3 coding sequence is TGTGCCAGCAGCTTAGACCGACAGGGGACCAAAAACATTCAGTACTTC.

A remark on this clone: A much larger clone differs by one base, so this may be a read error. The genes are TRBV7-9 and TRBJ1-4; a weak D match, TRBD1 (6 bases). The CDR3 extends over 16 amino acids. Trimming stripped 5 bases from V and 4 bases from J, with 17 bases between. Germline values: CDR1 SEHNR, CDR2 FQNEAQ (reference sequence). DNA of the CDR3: TGTGCCAGCAGCCCCCCGTGGGGGGCCTTTAATGAAAAACTGTTTTTT. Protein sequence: CASSPPWGAFNEKLFF.

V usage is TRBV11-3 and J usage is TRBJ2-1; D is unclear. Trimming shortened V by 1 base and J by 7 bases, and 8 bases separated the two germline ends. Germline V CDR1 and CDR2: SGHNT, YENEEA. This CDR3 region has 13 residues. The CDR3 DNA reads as TGTGCCAGCAGCTTAGGGTTATGGAATGAGCAGTTCTTC. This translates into CASSLGLWNEQFF.

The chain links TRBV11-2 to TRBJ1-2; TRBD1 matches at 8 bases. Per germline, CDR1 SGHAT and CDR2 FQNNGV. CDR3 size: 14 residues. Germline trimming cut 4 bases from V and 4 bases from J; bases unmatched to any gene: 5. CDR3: CASSSTGGPYGYTF. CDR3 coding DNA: TGTGCCAGCAGCTCTACAGGGGGACCCTATGGCTACACCTTC.

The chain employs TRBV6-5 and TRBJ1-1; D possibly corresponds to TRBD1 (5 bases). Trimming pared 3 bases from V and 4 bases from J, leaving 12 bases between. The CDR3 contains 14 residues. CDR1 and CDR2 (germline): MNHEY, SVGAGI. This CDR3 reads CASSYRGGATEAFF. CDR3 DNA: TGTGCCAGCAGTTATCGCGGGGGAGCCACTGAAGCTTTCTTT.

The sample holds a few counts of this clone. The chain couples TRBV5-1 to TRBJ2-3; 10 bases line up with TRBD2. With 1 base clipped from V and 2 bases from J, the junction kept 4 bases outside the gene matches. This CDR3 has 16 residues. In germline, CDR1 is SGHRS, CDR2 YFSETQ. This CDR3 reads CASSLLLAGNTDTQYF. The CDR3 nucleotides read TGCGCCAGCAGCTTGTTACTAGCGGGGAACACAGATACGCAGTATTTT.

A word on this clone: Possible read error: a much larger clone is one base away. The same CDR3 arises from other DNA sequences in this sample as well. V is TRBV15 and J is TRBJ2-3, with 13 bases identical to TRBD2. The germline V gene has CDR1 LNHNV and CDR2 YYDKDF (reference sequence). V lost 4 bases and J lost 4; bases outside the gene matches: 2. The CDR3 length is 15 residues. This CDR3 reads CATSTGLAGADTQYF. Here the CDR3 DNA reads TGTGCCACCAGCACTGGACTAGCGGGAGCAGATACGCAGTATTTT.

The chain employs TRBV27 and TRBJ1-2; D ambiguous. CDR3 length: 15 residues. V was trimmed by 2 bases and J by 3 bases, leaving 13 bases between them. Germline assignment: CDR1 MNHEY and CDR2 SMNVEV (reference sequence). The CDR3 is CASSLTPPMDYGYTF. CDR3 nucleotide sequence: TGTGCCAGCAGTTTAACCCCCCCCATGGACTATGGCTACACCTTC.

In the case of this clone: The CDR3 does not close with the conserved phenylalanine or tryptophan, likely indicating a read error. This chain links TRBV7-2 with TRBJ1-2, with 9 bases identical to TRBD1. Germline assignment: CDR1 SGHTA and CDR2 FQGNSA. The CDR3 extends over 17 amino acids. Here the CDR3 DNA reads TGTGCCAGCAGCTTACCCGGGGGGAGGGGACAGGGTTATGACTACACCCTC. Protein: CASSLPGGRGQGYDYTL.

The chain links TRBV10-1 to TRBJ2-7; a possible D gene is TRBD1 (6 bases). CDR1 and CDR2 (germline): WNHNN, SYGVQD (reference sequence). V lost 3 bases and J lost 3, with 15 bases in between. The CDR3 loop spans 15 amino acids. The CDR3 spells CASSDQGLPLYEQYF. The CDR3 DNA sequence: TGCGCCAGCAGTGATCAGGGGCTCCCCCTCTACGAGCAGTACTTC.

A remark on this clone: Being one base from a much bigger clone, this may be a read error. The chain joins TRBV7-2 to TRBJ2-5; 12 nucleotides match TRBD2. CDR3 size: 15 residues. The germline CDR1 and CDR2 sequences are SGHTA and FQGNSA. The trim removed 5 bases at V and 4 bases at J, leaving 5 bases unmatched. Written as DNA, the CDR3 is TGTGCCAGCAGCGCGACTAGCGGGAGAGGAGAGACCCAGTACTTC. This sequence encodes CASSATSGRGETQYF.

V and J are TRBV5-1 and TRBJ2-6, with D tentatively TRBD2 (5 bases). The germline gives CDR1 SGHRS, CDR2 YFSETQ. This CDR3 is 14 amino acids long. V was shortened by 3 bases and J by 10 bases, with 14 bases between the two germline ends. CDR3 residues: CASSSTGVLNVLTF. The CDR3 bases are TGCGCCAGCAGCTCTACCGGGGTGTTAAACGTCCTGACTTTC. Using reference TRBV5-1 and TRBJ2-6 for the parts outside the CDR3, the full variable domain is KAGVTQTPRYLIKTRGQQVTLSCSPISGHRSVSWYQQTPGQGLQFLFEYFSETQRNKGNFPGRFSGRQFSNSRSEMNVSTLELGDSALYLCASSSTGVLNVLTFGAGSRLTVL.

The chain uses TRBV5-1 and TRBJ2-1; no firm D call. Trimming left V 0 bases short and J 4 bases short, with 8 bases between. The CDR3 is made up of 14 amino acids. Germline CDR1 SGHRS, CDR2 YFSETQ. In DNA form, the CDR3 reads TGCGCCAGCAGCTTGGCCCCAGTTTACAATGAGCAGTTCTTC. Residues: CASSLAPVYNEQFF.